Listed below are T cell receptor beta chains from one sample, sequenced in a study of blood T cell repertoires in COVID-19. The data were produced by immunoSEQ multiplex PCR, yet TCRdb's version contains in-frame clones alone and is incomplete. This table has about 220,000 clones, roughly 80% appearing once. Source material: peripheral blood. The receptors stem from a man in his thirties or forties with active or convalescent COVID-19. CDR3s include the opening cysteine and the closing phenylalanine or tryptophan. Each record gives: clone size, V gene, D gene, J gene, CDR3 DNA, CDR3 protein. The D gene is left open where the match is weak. A clone size is listed for some rows: how often the clone was seen (once, few, many), or a class if it is expanded.

-	TRBV6-5	-	TRBJ1-2	TGTGCCAGCAGTTACTCGAGAGGGCAAACCTATGGCTACACCTTC	CASSYSRGQTYGYTF
-	TRBV4-3	TRBD2	TRBJ2-1	TGCGCCAGCAGCCCGTTAGCGGGAGTTTCCTACAATGAGCAGTTCTTC	CASSPLAGVSYNEQFF
-	TRBV24-1	-	TRBJ1-4	TGTGCCACCCTCCAGGGCTGGGAAAAACTGTTTTTT	CATLQGWEKLFF
-	TRBV5-8	TRBD1	TRBJ1-2	TGTGCCAGCAGCCCAGGGGGACTCTATGGCTACACCTTC	CASSPGGLYGYTF
-	TRBV4-3	TRBD1	TRBJ2-7	TGCGCCAGCAGCGTAGGGACAGGGACCGGCGAGCAGTACTTC	CASSVGTGTGEQYF
-	TRBV9	-	TRBJ2-6	TGTGCCAGCAGCGTAATGGGGACACCTTCATCCAGCTCTGGGGCCAACGTCCTGACTTTC	CASSVMGTPSSSSGANVLTF
-	TRBV5-1	-	TRBJ1-4	TGCGCCAGCAGCCGGACAGCAACTAATGAAAAACTGTTTTTT	CASSRTATNEKLFF
-	TRBV4-3	-	TRBJ1-4	TGCGCCAGCAGCACGCAAGCAGGGTCTGTTGATGAAAAACTGTTTTTT	CASSTQAGSVDEKLFF
-	TRBV5-1	TRBD1	TRBJ1-2	TGCGCCAGCAGCTTGGAGACAGGGGGCGGCTACACCTTC	CASSLETGGGYTF
-	TRBV28	-	TRBJ2-5	TGTGCCAGCAGAACTCAGACTAACGCTAGAGAGACCCAGTACTTC	CASRTQTNARETQYF
-	TRBV27	-	TRBJ1-6	TGTGCCAGCAGGCTTATAGGCCCGACAGGTTATAATTCACCCCTCCACTTT	CASRLIGPTGYNSPLHF
-	TRBV7-2	-	TRBJ2-1	TGTGCCAGCAGCTCACAAAGGGGGTCAATCGGCAATGAGCAGTTCTTC	CASSSQRGSIGNEQFF
-	TRBV4-3	-	TRBJ2-5	TGCGCCAGCAGCCAAGCTTGGGTCGGGGAGACCCAGTACTTC	CASSQAWVGETQYF
-	TRBV20-1	-	TRBJ1-2	TGCAGTGCTACCCATAACTATGGCTACACCTTC	CSATHNYGYTF
-	TRBV5-6	-	TRBJ2-1	TGTGCCAGCAGCTTGGTCGGGAGAGGGCTCAATGAGCAGTTCTTC	CASSLVGRGLNEQFF
-	TRBV2	-	TRBJ1-1	TGTGCCAGACGTTCCCGGGGGGTGAACACTGAAGCTTTCTTT	CARRSRGVNTEAFF
-	TRBV30	TRBD1	TRBJ1-1	TGTGCCTGGGGAGGGGGCATAACTGAAGCTTTCTTT	CAWGGGITEAFF
-	TRBV11-2	TRBD1	TRBJ2-2	TGTGCCAGCAGCGACTCCAGGGGGCCCGGGGAGCTGTTTTTT	CASSDSRGPGELFF
-	TRBV7-9	TRBD2	TRBJ2-3	TGTGCCAGCATACCTAGCGGGTCTAGCACAGATACGCAGTATTTT	CASIPSGSSTDTQYF
few	TRBV7-9	-	TRBJ2-2	TGTGCCAGCAGCTTCGAGGGCGGGGAGCTGTTTTTT	CASSFEGGELFF
-	TRBV28	TRBD1	TRBJ2-2	TGTGCCAGCAGTTCCCCGGGACAGGGGGCTATCGGGGAGCTGTTTTTT	CASSSPGQGAIGELFF
once	TRBV30	-	TRBJ1-2	TGTGCCTGGAGTGTACAGCGACAGAGCTATGGCTACACCTTC	CAWSVQRQSYGYTF
-	TRBV9	-	TRBJ2-3	TGTGCCAGCAGCCCTAGGGGCCCAGATACGCAGTATTTT	CASSPRGPDTQYF
-	TRBV6-5	-	TRBJ2-3	TGTGCCAGCAGCGCCAATCTAGTGAAGGATACGCAGTATTTT	CASSANLVKDTQYF
few	TRBV25-1	TRBD1	TRBJ2-7	TGTGCCAGCAGTTCAGGGGGTAGGTCCGGAGAGCAGTACTTC	CASSSGGRSGEQYF